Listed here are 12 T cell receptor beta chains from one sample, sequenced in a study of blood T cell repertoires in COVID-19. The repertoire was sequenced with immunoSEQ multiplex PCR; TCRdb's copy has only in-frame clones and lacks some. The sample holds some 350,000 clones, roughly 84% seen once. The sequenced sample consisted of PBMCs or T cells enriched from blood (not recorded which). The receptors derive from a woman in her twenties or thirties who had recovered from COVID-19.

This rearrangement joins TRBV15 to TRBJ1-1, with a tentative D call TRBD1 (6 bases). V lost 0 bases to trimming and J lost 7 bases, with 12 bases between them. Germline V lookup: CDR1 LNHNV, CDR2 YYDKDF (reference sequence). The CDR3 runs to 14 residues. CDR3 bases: TGTGCCACCAGCAGAGATGGAACAGGGAGTGAAGCTTTCTTT. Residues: CATSRDGTGSEAFF.

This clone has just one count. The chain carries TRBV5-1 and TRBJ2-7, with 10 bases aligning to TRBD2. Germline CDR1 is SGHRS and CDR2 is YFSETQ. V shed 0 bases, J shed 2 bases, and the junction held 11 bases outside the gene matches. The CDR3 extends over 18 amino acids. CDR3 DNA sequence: TGCGCCAGCAGCTTGGGTAGCGGGGGGCCAAAAAAAGCCTACGAGCAGTACTTC. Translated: CASSLGSGGPKKAYEQYF.

The DNA of the CDR3 is TGCGCCAGCGGCCGGGCGACAGGGGTCGGAGCGTTCGATGAGCAGTTCTTC. This encodes CASGRATGVGAFDEQFF. The genes are TRBV5-1 and TRBJ2-1; 8 bases match TRBD1. From germline, CDR1 is SGHRS and CDR2 YFSETQ. The CDR3 length is 17 residues. With V trimmed by 7 bases and J by 8 bases, 20 bases remained unmatched.

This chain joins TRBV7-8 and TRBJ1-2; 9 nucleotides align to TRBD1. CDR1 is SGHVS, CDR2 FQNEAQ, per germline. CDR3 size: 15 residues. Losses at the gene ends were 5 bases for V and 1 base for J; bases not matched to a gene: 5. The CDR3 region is CASSPDRGSNYGYTF. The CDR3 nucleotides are TGTGCCAGCAGCCCAGACAGGGGGAGTAACTATGGCTACACCTTC.

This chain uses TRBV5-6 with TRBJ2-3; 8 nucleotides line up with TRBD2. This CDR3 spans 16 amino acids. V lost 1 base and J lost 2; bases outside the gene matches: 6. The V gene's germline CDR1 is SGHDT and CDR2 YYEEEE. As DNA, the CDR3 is TGTGCCAGCAGCTTGCGAGCGGGGGTTTTCACAGATACGCAGTATTTT. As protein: CASSLRAGVFTDTQYF.

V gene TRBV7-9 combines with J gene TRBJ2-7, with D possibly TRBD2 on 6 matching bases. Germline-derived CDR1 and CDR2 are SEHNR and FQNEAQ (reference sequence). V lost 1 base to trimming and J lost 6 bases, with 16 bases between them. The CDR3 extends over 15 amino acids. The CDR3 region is CASSLGGRAGREQYF. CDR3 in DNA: TGTGCCAGCAGCTTAGGGGGCAGGGCGGGACGCGAGCAGTACTTC.

The CDR3 sequence: CAWADSGAYGYTF. Here the CDR3 DNA reads TGTGCCTGGGCTGACAGTGGCGCCTATGGCTACACCTTC. This rearrangement joins TRBV30 to TRBJ1-2; a possible D gene is TRBD1 (5 bases). This CDR3 is 13 amino acids long. Deletions cut 5 bases from V and 4 bases from J, with 14 bases between. CDR1 and CDR2 from the germline V gene are GTSNPN and SVGIG (reference sequence).

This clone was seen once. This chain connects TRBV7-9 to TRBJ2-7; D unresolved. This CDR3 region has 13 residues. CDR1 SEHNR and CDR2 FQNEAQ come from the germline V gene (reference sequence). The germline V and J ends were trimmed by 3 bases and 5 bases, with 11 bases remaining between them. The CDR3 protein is CASSFAGSHEQYF. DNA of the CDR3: TGTGCCAGCAGCTTTGCAGGTTCCCACGAGCAGTACTTC.

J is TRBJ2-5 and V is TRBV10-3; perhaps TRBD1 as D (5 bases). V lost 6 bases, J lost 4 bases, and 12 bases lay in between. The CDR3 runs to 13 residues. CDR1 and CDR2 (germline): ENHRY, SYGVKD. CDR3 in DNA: TGTGCCATCAGCCAGGGATATCGAGAGACCCAGTACTTC. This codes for CAISQGYRETQYF.

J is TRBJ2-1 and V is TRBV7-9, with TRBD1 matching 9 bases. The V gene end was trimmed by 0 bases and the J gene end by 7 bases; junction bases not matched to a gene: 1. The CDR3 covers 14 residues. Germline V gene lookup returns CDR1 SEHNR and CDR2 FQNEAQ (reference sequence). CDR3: CASSLAGTGNEQFF. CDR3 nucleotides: TGTGCCAGCAGCTTAGCCGGGACAGGGAATGAGCAGTTCTTC.

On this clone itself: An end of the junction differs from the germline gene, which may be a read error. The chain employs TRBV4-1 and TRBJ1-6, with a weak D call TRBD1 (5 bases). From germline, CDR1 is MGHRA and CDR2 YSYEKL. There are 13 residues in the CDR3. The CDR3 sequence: CASSQDRAQGLRF. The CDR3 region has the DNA TGCGCCAGCAGCCAAGATAGGGCGCAGGGTCTTCGCTTT.

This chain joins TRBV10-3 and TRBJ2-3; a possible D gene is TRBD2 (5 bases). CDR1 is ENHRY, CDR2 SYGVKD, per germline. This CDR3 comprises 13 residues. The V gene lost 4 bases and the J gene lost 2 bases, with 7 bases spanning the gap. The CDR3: CAISGRDTDTQYF. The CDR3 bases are TGTGCCATCAGTGGCCGGGACACAGATACGCAGTATTTT.